The 13 T cell receptor beta chains below all came from one sample that was sequenced in a study of blood T cell repertoires in COVID-19. Sequenced by immunoSEQ multiplex PCR; TCRdb stores in-frame clones only, minus some. The data contain some 110,000 clones, roughly 90% of them singletons. Specimen: peripheral blood. All receptors derive from a human donor in a cohort sampled during active COVID-19.

The CDR3, as DNA: TGTGCCAGCAGCCAAGCGGCCGGGACAGGCTCCTACGAGCAGTACTTC. Translation gives CASSQAAGTGSYEQYF. The V and J genes are TRBV14 and TRBJ2-7, with 8 nucleotides matching TRBD1. V lost 1 base, J lost 0 bases, and 5 bases stayed unmatched. The germline V gene has CDR1 SGHDN and CDR2 FVKESK. CDR3 length: 16 amino acids.

The V call is TRBV4-3, the J call TRBJ2-1; the match to TRBD1 covers 9 bases. The ends lost 4 bases at V and 9 bases at J; junction bases unmatched: 13. Germline V gene sequence: CDR1 LGHNA, CDR2 YSLEER. The CDR3 is made up of 16 amino acids. The CDR3 spells CASSPDRDRVRGEQFF. CDR3 bases: TGCGCCAGCAGCCCCGACCGGGACAGGGTTCGGGGTGAGCAGTTCTTC.

The chain has TRBV29-1 and TRBJ2-7; D is perhaps TRBD1 (6 bases). Germline-derived CDR1 and CDR2 are SQVTM and ANQGSEA. Trimming took 6 bases from V and 6 from J, leaving 15 bases between them. This CDR3 comprises 12 residues. The CDR3 loop reads CSVSGHSSEQYF. CDR3 nucleotides: TGCAGCGTATCGGGACACTCTTCCGAGCAGTACTTC.

This clone has just one count. The genes are TRBV5-6 and TRBJ1-1; D is ambiguous. Per the germline V gene, CDR1 is SGHDT and CDR2 is YYEEEE. Trimming took 2 bases from V and 1 from J, leaving 6 bases between them. The CDR3 covers 13 residues. The CDR3 sequence is CASSFPGNTEAFF. The CDR3 DNA follows: TGTGCCAGCAGCTTTCCAGGGAACACTGAAGCTTTCTTT. Looking up the rest from reference TRBV5-6 and TRBJ1-1 gives the full variable domain: DAGVTQSPTHLIKTRGQQVTLRCSPKSGHDTVSWYQQALGQGPQFIFQYYEEEERQRGNFPDRFSGHQFPNYSSELNVNALLLGDSALYLCASSFPGNTEAFFGQGTRLTVV.

The genes are TRBV6-5 and TRBJ1-2; maybe TRBD1 (6 bases). This CDR3 spans 14 amino acids. CDR1 is MNHEY and CDR2 is SVGAGI in the germline V gene. Trimming removed 2 bases from V and 6 bases from J, with 13 bases in between. The CDR3 is CASSYLTGMDGYTF. The CDR3, as DNA: TGTGCCAGCAGTTACCTAACAGGGATGGATGGCTACACCTTC.

The V gene is TRBV7-2, the J gene TRBJ1-4, with D possibly being TRBD1 (6 bases). CDR3 size: 15 residues. Trimming took 1 base from V and 4 from J, leaving 10 bases between them. The V gene's germline CDR1 is SGHTA and CDR2 FQGNSA. As DNA, the CDR3 is TGTGCCAGCAGCTTAGGGTGGACAGTTAATGAAAAACTGTTTTTT. It yields the protein CASSLGWTVNEKLFF.

Only one count was recorded for this clone. This rearrangement joins TRBV6-2 or TRBV6-3 to TRBJ2-2; 7 bases match TRBD1. The CDR3 length is 17 residues. V was pared by 4 bases and J by 4 bases, with 12 bases of the junction left unmatched. Per the germline V gene, CDR1 is MNHEY and CDR2 is SVGEGT. CDR3 loop: CASSSVLRGIFTGELFF. The CDR3 DNA follows: TGTGCCAGCAGTTCTGTCCTCAGGGGGATCTTCACCGGGGAGCTGTTTTTT.

The CDR3 DNA reads TGTGCCAGCAGCCGGGGACTAGCGGCTCCCTACGAGCAGTACTTC. The encoded protein is CASSRGLAAPYEQYF. The chain recombines TRBV7-9 with TRBJ2-7; 11 bases match TRBD2. Looked up from germline, CDR1 is SEHNR and CDR2 is FQNEAQ (reference sequence). The CDR3 consists of 15 residues. The ends lost 5 bases at V and 2 bases at J; junction bases unmatched: 5. The variable domain in full, completed from reference TRBV7-9 and TRBJ2-7, reads DTGVSQNPRHKITKRGQNVTFRCDPISEHNRLYWYRQTLGQGPEFLTYFQNEAQLEKSRLLSDRFSAERPKGSFSTLEIQRTEQGDSAMYLCASSRGLAAPYEQYFGPGTRLTVT.

J is TRBJ2-7 and V is TRBV4-2, with 11 positions matching TRBD1. CDR1 is LGHNA and CDR2 is YNFKEQ in the germline V gene. J lost 5 bases, V lost 4 bases, and 13 bases had no gene match. CDR3 length: 17 residues. Here the CDR3 reads CASSPFDRGQGDHEQYF. As DNA, the CDR3 is TGTGCCAGCAGCCCATTCGACAGGGGACAGGGGGACCACGAGCAGTACTTC.

The chain has TRBV4-1 and TRBJ1-4, with D unresolved. Germline CDR1 and CDR2: MGHRA and YSYEKL. The CDR3 spans 15 residues. V was cut by 4 bases and J by 5 bases, with 14 bases left in between. The CDR3 DNA sequence: TGCGCCAGCAGCCCATCCCCGGTCCTAAATGAAAAACTGTTTTTT. Amino acid sequence: CASSPSPVLNEKLFF.

J is TRBJ2-1 and V is TRBV10-2; 7 positions agree with TRBD2. Trimming took 6 bases from V and 6 from J; bases not matched to a gene: 8. This CDR3 comprises 14 residues. Germline loops: CDR1 WSHSY, CDR2 SAAADI. CDR3 DNA: TGCGCCAGCAGGGAGCGGGATTACTTCAATGAGCAGTTCTTC. Encoded protein: CASRERDYFNEQFF.

The genes are TRBV20-1 and TRBJ2-1, with D unclear. The CDR3 is 11 amino acids. The germline V gene encodes CDR1 DFQATT and CDR2 SNEGSKA (reference sequence). V was clipped by 5 bases and J by 7 bases, with 9 bases between them. This CDR3 reads CSAFQLNEQFF. In nucleotides, the CDR3 is TGCAGTGCTTTCCAACTTAATGAGCAGTTCTTC.

The gene calls are TRBV5-4 and TRBJ1-1; possibly TRBD1 for D (6 bases). Between the trimmed V and J ends, which lost 4 bases and 0 bases, there was a span of 10 bases. The CDR3 is 14 residues long. Germline V gene lookup returns CDR1 SGHNT and CDR2 YYREEE (reference sequence). CDR3: CASSLQGMNTEAFF. The CDR3 DNA is TGTGCCAGCAGCCTACAGGGCATGAACACTGAAGCTTTCTTT.